These 4 T cell receptor beta chains were all obtained from the same sample, sequenced in a study of early stage breast cancer tumors. Sequenced by immunoSEQ multiplex PCR; TCRdb stores in-frame clones only, minus some. The data show roughly 49,000 clones, roughly 78% seen once. The material sequenced was blood. These receptors originate from a person in their forties with breast cancer.

The V call is TRBV6-6, the J call TRBJ1-2; D not certain. Germline assignment: CDR1 MNHNY and CDR2 SVGAGI (reference sequence). The V gene lost 5 bases and the J gene lost 8 bases, with 21 bases spanning the gap. The CDR3 is 15 residues long. This CDR3 reads CASSPRGEGNGGYTF. The CDR3 bases are TGTGCCAGCAGTCCGCGCGGGGAGGGTAATGGAGGCTACACCTTC.

The genes are TRBV11-3 and TRBJ2-3, with D perhaps TRBD2 (6 bases). The CDR3 sequence is 18 residues long. Per germline, CDR1 SGHNT and CDR2 YENEEA. Trimming took off 0 bases at V and 3 bases at J, with 19 bases between the two ends. The CDR3 sequence is CASSLEKWGLGQTDTQYF. In DNA, the CDR3 is TGTGCCAGCAGCTTAGAGAAGTGGGGACTTGGGCAGACAGATACGCAGTATTTT.

The J gene is TRBJ2-7, the V gene TRBV5-8; no reliable D call. CDR1 is SGHTS, CDR2 YDEGEE, per germline. The CDR3 extends over 13 amino acids. V gave up 0 bases and J gave up 3 bases, with 7 bases separating them. CDR3 in DNA: TGTGCCAGCAGCTTGGGCAGAGACTACGAGCAGTACTTC. Translated: CASSLGRDYEQYF.

This clone was counted between two and nine times. The gene calls are TRBV4-2 and TRBJ1-5, with D unclear. Between the trimmed V and J ends, which lost 0 bases and 3 bases, there was a span of 9 bases. Germline V gene sequence: CDR1 LGHNA, CDR2 YNFKEQ. This CDR3 is built from 15 residues. CDR3 bases: TGTGCCAGCAGCCAAGAATGGCCAGTCAATCAGCCCCAGCATTTT. This translates into CASSQEWPVNQPQHF.